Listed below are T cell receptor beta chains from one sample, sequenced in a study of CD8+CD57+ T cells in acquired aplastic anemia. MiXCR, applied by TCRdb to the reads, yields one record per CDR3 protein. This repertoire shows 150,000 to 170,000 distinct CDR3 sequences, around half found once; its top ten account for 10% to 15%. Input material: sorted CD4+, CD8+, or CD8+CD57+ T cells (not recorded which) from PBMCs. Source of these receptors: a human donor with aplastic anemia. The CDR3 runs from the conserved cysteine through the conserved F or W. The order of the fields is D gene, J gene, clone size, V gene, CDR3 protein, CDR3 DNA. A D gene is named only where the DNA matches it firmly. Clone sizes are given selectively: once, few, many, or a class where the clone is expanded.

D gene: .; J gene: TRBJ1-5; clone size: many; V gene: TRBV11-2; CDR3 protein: CASSLRDSTTNQPQHF; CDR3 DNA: TGTGCCAGCAGCTTACGGGACTCCACTACGAATCAGCCCCAGCATTTT
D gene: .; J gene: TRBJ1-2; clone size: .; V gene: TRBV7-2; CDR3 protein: CASSPRLYYGYTF; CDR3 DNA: TGTGCCAGCAGCCCCCGTCTTTACTATGGCTACACCTTC
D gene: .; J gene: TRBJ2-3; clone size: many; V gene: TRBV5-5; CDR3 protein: CASSPGTSTQYF; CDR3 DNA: TGTGCCAGCAGCCCTGGGACATCTACGCAGTATTTT
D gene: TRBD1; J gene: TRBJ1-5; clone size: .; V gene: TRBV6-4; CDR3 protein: CTSSDSERQGGNQPQHF; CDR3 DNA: TGTACCAGCAGTGACTCTGAGAGGCAGGGGGGCAATCAGCCCCAGCATTTT
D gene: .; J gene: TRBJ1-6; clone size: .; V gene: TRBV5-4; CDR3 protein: CASSLDAGNPPLHF; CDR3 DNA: TGTGCCAGCAGCTTGGATGCTGGGAATCCACCCCTCCACTTT
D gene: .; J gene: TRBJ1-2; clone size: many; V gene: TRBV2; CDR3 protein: CAIPAPNNYGYTF; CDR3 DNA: TGTGCCATCCCAGCTCCGAATAACTATGGCTACACCTTC
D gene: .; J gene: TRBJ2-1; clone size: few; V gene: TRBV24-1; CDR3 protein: CATSDPRERANLYNEQFF; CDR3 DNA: TGTGCCACCAGTGACCCACGGGAACGGGCAAACCTGTACAATGAGCAGTTCTTC
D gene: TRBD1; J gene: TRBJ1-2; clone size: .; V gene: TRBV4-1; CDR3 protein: CASSQDPGGAYGYTF; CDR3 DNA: TGCGCCAGCAGCCAAGACCCAGGGGGAGCCTATGGCTACACCTTC
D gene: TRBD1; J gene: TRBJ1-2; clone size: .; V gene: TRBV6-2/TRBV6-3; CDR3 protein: CASSYGTGNYGYTF; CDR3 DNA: TGTGCCAGCAGTTACGGGACAGGGAACTATGGCTACACCTTC
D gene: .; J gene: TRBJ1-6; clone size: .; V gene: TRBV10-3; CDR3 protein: CAIRASNSPLHF; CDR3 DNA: TGTGCCATCAGGGCGTCAAATTCACCCCTCCACTTT
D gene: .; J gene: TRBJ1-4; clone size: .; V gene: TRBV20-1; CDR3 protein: CSALSAATNEKLFF; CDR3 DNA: TGCAGTGCCCTTTCAGCAGCAACTAATGAAAAACTGTTTTTT
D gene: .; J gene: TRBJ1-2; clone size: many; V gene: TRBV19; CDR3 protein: CASSMRQGDYGYTF; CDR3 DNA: TGTGCCAGTAGTATGCGTCAGGGCGACTATGGCTACACCTTC
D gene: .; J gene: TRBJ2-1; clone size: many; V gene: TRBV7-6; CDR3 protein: CASSPQLASAHNEQFF; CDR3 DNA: TGTGCCAGCAGCCCCCAACTAGCCTCTGCTCACAATGAGCAGTTCTTC
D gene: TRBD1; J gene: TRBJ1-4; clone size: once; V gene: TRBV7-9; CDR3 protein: CASSLTGRNEKLFF; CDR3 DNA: TGTGCCAGCAGCTTGACAGGGCGAAATGAAAAACTGTTTTTT
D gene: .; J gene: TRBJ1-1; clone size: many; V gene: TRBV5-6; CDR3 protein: CASSLEGVKAFF; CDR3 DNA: TGTGCCAGCAGCTTGGAGGGGGTAAAAGCTTTCTTT
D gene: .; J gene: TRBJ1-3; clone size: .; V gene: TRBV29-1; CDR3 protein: CSVEQGSGNTIYF; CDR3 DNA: TGCAGCGTGGAACAGGGCTCTGGAAACACCATATATTTT
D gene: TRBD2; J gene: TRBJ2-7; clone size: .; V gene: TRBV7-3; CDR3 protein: CASSPQTSGGPGSYEQYF; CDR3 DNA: TGTGCCAGCAGCCCACAGACTAGCGGGGGGCCAGGCTCCTACGAGCAGTACTTC
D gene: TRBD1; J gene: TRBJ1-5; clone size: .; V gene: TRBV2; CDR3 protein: CASSDGTGGAQPQHF; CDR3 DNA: TGTGCCAGCAGTGACGGGACAGGGGGTGCTCAGCCCCAGCATTTT
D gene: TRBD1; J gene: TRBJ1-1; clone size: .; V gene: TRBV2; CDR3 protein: CASIRTGANTEAFF; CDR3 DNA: TGTGCCAGCATAAGGACAGGGGCTAACACTGAAGCTTTCTTT
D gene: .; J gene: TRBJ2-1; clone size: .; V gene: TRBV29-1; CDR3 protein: CSVSSSYNEQFF; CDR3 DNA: TGCAGCGTATCAAGCTCCTACAATGAGCAGTTCTTC
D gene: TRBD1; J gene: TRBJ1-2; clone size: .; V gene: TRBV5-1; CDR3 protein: CASQSDPGTGGGYTF; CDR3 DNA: TGCGCCAGTCAGAGCGACCCCGGGACAGGGGGCGGCTACACCTTC
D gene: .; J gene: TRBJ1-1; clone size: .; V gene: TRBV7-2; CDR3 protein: CASSLRGRTVTAFF; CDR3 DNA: TGTGCCAGCAGCTTACGGGGGAGGACGGTTACAGCTTTCTTT
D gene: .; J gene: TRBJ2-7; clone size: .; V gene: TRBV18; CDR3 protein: CASSPVPYPVTPSYEQYF; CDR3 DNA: TGTGCCAGCTCACCGGTCCCGTACCCGGTCACCCCCTCCTACGAGCAGTACTTC
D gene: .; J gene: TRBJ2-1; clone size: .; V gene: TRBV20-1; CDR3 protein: CSGEASVHNEQFF; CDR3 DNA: TGCAGTGGGGAGGCCAGTGTGCACAATGAGCAGTTCTTC
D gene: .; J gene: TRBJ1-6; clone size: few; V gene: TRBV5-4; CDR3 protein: CASSFSLAVGHNSPLHF; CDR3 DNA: TGTGCCAGCAGCTTTTCCCTTGCGGTGGGTCATAATTCACCCCTCCACTTT
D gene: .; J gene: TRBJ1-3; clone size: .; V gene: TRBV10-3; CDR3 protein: CAITTGAGPGNTIYF; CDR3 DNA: TGTGCCATCACTACGGGGGCCGGGCCTGGAAACACCATATATTTT
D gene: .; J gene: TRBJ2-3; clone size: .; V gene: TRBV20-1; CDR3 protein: CSARRGGSTDTQYF; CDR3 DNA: TGCAGTGCTAGAAGGGGAGGCTCTACAGATACGCAGTATTTT
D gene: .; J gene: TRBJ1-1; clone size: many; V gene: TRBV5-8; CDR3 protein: CASSFPPRATEAFF; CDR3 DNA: TGTGCCAGCAGCTTCCCCCCACGGGCCACTGAAGCTTTCTTT
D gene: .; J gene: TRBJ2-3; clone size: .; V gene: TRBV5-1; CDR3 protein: CASSHSGGEADTQYF; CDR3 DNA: TGCGCCAGCAGCCATTCCGGTGGAGAGGCAGATACGCAGTATTTT
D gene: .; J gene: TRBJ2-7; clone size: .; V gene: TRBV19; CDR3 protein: CASMGAYEQYF; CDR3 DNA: TGTGCCAGTATGGGGGCCTACGAGCAGTACTTC
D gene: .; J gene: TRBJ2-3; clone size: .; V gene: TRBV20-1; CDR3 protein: CSASRARRSDTQYF; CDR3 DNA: TGCAGTGCTAGTCGGGCTAGACGGTCAGATACGCAGTATTTT
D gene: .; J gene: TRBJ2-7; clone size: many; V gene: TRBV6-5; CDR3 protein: CASSYSSQEPSYEQYF; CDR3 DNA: TGTGCCAGCAGTTACTCTTCCCAGGAACCCTCCTACGAGCAGTACTTC
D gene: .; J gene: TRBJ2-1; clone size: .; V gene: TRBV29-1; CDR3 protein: CSLDPTRVKFF; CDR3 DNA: TGCAGCTTGGACCCAACCCGAGTGAAGTTCTTC
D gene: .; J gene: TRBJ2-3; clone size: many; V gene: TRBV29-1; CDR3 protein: CSVEWVQVGADTQYF; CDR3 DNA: TGCAGCGTTGAATGGGTCCAAGTGGGGGCAGATACGCAGTATTTT
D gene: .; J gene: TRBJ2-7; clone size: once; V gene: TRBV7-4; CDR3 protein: CASSLWSSGLYEQYF; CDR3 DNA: TGTGCCAGCAGCTTATGGAGTAGCGGACTCTACGAGCAGTACTTC
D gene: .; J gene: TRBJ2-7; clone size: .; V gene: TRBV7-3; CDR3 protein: CASSLMGGEQYF; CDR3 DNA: TGTGCCAGCAGCCTGATGGGGGGCGAGCAGTACTTC
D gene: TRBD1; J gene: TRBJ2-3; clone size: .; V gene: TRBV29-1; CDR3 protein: CSVETGSDTQYF; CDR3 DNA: TGCAGCGTTGAGACAGGGTCAGATACGCAGTATTTT
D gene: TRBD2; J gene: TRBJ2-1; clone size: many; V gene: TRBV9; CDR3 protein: CASSVGTSPGDEQFF; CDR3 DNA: TGTGCCAGCAGCGTAGGGACTAGCCCTGGGGATGAGCAGTTCTTC
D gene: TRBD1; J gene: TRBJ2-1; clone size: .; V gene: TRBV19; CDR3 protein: CASSMDRSSYNEQFF; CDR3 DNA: TGTGCCAGTAGTATGGACAGGAGCTCCTACAATGAGCAGTTCTTC
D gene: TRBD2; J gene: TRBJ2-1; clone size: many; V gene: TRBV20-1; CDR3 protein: CSARVAGGHNEQFF; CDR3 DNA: TGCAGTGCTAGGGTAGCGGGGGGCCACAATGAGCAGTTCTTC
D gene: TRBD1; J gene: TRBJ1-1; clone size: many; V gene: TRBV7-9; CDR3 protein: CASRGSDRAGTEAFF; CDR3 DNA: TGTGCCAGCAGAGGATCGGACAGGGCCGGCACTGAAGCTTTCTTT
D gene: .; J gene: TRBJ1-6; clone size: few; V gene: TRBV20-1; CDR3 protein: CSARDSASSPLHF; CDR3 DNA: TGCAGTGCTAGGGACTCAGCTAGTTCACCCCTCCACTTT
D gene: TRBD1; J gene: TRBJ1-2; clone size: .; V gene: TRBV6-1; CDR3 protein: CASRMTTGTAHTTYTF; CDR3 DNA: TGTGCCAGCCGAATGACAACCGGGACAGCCCATACTACATACACCTTC
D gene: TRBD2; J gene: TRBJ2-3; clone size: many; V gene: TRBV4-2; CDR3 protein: CASSQGTSGLADTQYF; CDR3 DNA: TGTGCCAGCAGCCAAGGGACTAGCGGTTTGGCAGATACGCAGTATTTT
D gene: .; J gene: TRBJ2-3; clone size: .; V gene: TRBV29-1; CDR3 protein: CSVEDAPPRRTDTQYF; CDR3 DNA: TGCAGCGTTGAAGATGCTCCACCCAGACGCACAGATACGCAGTATTTT
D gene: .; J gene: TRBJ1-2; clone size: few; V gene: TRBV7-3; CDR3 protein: CASSLSDYGKYGYTF; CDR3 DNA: TGTGCCAGCAGCTTAAGCGACTACGGAAAATATGGCTACACCTTC
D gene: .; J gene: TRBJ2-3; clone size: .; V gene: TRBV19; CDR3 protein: CASCQRSTDTQYF; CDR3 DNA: TGTGCCAGTTGCCAGCGGAGCACAGATACGCAGTATTTT
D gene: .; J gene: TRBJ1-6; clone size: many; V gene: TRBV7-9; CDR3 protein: CASSPLPLHF; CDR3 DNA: TGTGCCAGCAGCCCTCTACCCCTCCACTTT
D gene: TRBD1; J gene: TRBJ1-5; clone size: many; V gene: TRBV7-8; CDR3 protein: CASSLIWTGGDQPQHF; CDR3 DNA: TGTGCCAGCAGCTTAATCTGGACAGGGGGTGATCAGCCCCAGCATTTT
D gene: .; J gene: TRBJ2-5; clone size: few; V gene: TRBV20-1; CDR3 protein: CSARLPQGAETQYF; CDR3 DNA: TGCAGTGCTAGATTACCACAAGGAGCAGAGACCCAGTACTTC